Following are 27 T cell receptor beta chains from one sample sequenced in a study of shared clonotypes between healthy human individuals. Profiled with immunoSEQ multiplex PCR; TCRdb holds only in-frame clones, not every one. The table has roughly 1,500,000 clones, 95% to 99% seen once. The sequenced sample was naive CD4+ T cells sorted from blood. Subset: CD45RA+ positively selected. These receptors were taken from a man aged 25-45 years in good health.

The chain has TRBV6-5 and TRBJ2-2; D is possibly TRBD1 (6 bases). With 4 bases removed from V and 3 bases from J, the gap between germline ends came to 9 bases. CDR3 size: 14 residues. Per germline, CDR1 MNHEY and CDR2 SVGAGI. The CDR3 spells CASSSGQYTGELFF. The DNA of the CDR3 is TGTGCCAGCAGTTCAGGACAGTACACCGGGGAGCTGTTTTTT.

The chain links TRBV4-3 to TRBJ2-3; TRBD2 is a possible D gene (5 bases). The V end was cut by 0 bases, the J end by 2 bases, with 18 bases between. This CDR3 has 18 amino acids. Germline V gives CDR1 LGHNA, CDR2 YSLEER. The CDR3 protein is CASSQDLRVAGATDTQYF. The CDR3 region has the DNA TGCGCCAGCAGCCAAGATCTGCGGGTGGCGGGTGCCACAGATACGCAGTATTTT.

This rearrangement joins TRBV11-2 to TRBJ2-7; D is perhaps TRBD1 or TRBD2 (5 bases each). Germline V gene sequence: CDR1 SGHAT, CDR2 FQNNGV. V was pared by 2 bases and J by 1 base, with 12 bases between. The CDR3 is made up of 15 amino acids. The CDR3 coding sequence is TGTGCCAGCAGCTTACTACCGAGGGGATCCTACGAGCAGTACTTC. This gives the protein CASSLLPRGSYEQYF.

V gene TRBV9 combines with J gene TRBJ2-3, with 8 bases identical to TRBD1. There are 15 residues in the CDR3. Germline V gene lookup returns CDR1 SGDLS and CDR2 YYNGEE. With V trimmed by 0 bases and J by 7 bases, 7 bases remained unmatched. The CDR3 DNA sequence: TGTGCCAGCAGCGTAGCTCAGGACAGGGCGCATACGCAGTATTTT. It encodes CASSVAQDRAHTQYF.

The genes are TRBV5-8 and TRBJ1-4; D is unclear. From germline, CDR1 is SGHTS and CDR2 YDEGEE. CDR3 length: 15 amino acids. V was pared by 4 bases and J by 0 bases, with 10 bases between. This CDR3 reads CASSTRPPTNEKLFF. The CDR3 DNA reads TGTGCCAGCAGCACCAGACCGCCAACTAATGAAAAACTGTTTTTT. The full variable domain, with the rest looked up from reference TRBV5-8 and TRBJ1-4, is EAGVTQSPTHLIKTRGQQATLRCSPISGHTSVYWYQQALGLGLQFLLWYDEGEERNRGNFPPRFSGRQFPNYSSELNVNALELEDSALYLCASSTRPPTNEKLFFGSGTQLSVL.

The rearrangement joins TRBV4-1 to TRBJ1-4, with D uncertain. The CDR3 covers 16 residues. Per the germline V gene, CDR1 is MGHRA and CDR2 is YSYEKL. Trimming cost V 1 base and J 7 bases, with 16 bases left between them. The CDR3 loop is CASSQGDSPFGEKLFF. The CDR3 bases are TGCGCCAGCAGCCAAGGAGACTCTCCGTTCGGTGAAAAACTGTTTTTT.

The V call is TRBV10-3, the J call TRBJ2-7; 8 positions match TRBD2. Germline lookup yields CDR1 ENHRY and CDR2 SYGVKD. The ends lost 8 bases at V and 2 bases at J; junction bases unmatched: 5. The CDR3 runs 13 residues. CDR3 DNA sequence: TGTGCCATCTCTTCGGGAGGGGCCTACGAGCAGTACTTC. It encodes CAISSGGAYEQYF.

This chain uses TRBV6-6 with TRBJ2-7; D could derive from TRBD1 or TRBD2 (6 bases each). Trimming removed 5 bases at V and 3 bases at J, with 14 bases between. Germline loops: CDR1 MNHNY, CDR2 SVGAGI (reference sequence). This CDR3 is 14 amino acids long. CDR3 bases: TGTGCCAGCAGTCGGGGGACATTCAACTACGAGCAGTACTTC. It codes for CASSRGTFNYEQYF.

The chain carries TRBV19 and TRBJ1-1; weak D call: TRBD1 (5 bases). Trimming pared 5 bases from V and 1 base from J, leaving 14 bases between. Looked up from germline, CDR1 is LNHDA and CDR2 is SQIVND (reference sequence). The CDR3 covers 15 residues. CDR3 DNA sequence: TGTGCCAGTAGTGTAACAGGTTTGGGGAACACTGAAGCTTTCTTT. It is translated as CASSVTGLGNTEAFF.

V and J are TRBV7-6 and TRBJ2-7; D remains unclear. CDR1 SGHVS and CDR2 FNYEAQ come from the germline V gene. Deletions cut 9 bases from V and 0 bases from J, with 15 bases between. The CDR3 length is 14 residues. Here the CDR3 reads CASTPSSFSYEQYF. The CDR3 coding sequence is TGTGCCAGTACTCCCAGTTCGTTCTCCTACGAGCAGTACTTC.

The count of this clone is one. Other DNA sequences in this sample translate to the same CDR3. The J gene is TRBJ1-1, the V gene TRBV9; D gene ambiguous. The CDR3 extends over 13 amino acids. Trimming stripped 0 bases from V and 1 base from J, with 4 bases between. Per germline, CDR1 SGDLS and CDR2 YYNGEE. CDR3 bases: TGTGCCAGCAGCGTAGTAACGAACACTGAAGCTTTCTTT. Translating it yields CASSVVTNTEAFF.

On this clone: Other DNA sequences from this sample encode an identical CDR3 as well. This chain uses TRBV9 with TRBJ1-1; D not certain. The CDR3 spans 14 residues. The ends were cut back, 0 bases at V and 2 bases at J, with 8 bases in the middle. CDR1 and CDR2 (germline): SGDLS, YYNGEE. In DNA form, the CDR3 reads TGTGCCAGCAGCGTAGGAGACAAAAACACTGAAGCTTTCTTT. It yields the protein CASSVGDKNTEAFF.

The chain carries TRBV9 and TRBJ2-5, with no clear D. CDR1 and CDR2 (germline): SGDLS, YYNGEE. This CDR3 is 13 amino acids long. Trimming stripped 1 base from V and 5 bases from J, with 9 bases between. The CDR3 reads CASSVYGPETQYF. The CDR3, as DNA: TGTGCCAGCAGCGTATACGGCCCGGAGACCCAGTACTTC.

The chain carries TRBV14 and TRBJ1-4; 9 bases line up with TRBD1. Trimming at V came to 6 bases and at J to 13 bases, leaving 9 bases not matched to a gene. Germline V CDR1 and CDR2: SGHDN, FVKESK. The CDR3 sequence is 13 residues long. CDR3 nucleotide sequence: TGTGCCAGCAGTTCCGGGACAGGGCTCAGACTGTTTTTT. Residues: CASSSGTGLRLFF.

This chain joins TRBV5-1 and TRBJ2-6, with D maybe TRBD2 (6 bases). V lost 4 bases and J lost 0, with 14 bases in between. Per germline, CDR1 SGHRS and CDR2 YFSETQ. This CDR3 has 17 amino acids. CDR3 amino acids: CASSAELASSGANVLTF. CDR3 coding DNA: TGCGCCAGCAGCGCTGAACTAGCAAGCTCTGGGGCCAACGTCCTGACTTTC.

V is TRBV27 and J is TRBJ2-7; D is unclear. From germline, CDR1 is MNHEY and CDR2 SMNVEV (reference sequence). This CDR3 contains 14 residues. V lost 5 bases and J 2 bases, leaving 13 bases between the germline ends. CDR3 sequence (DNA): TGTGCCAGCAGTCCCTCCCGGGTAACCTACGAGCAGTACTTC. Protein product: CASSPSRVTYEQYF.

CDR3 nucleotide sequence: TGTGCCAGCAGCCCCTCGTCGGCAGGTCAGCCCCAGCATTTT. Translation gives CASSPSSAGQPQHF. This chain links TRBV14 with TRBJ1-5, with no clear D. Germline-derived CDR1 and CDR2 are SGHDN and FVKESK. Trimming took off 4 bases at V and 6 bases at J, with 13 bases between the two ends. The CDR3 totals 14 residues.

The CDR3 DNA reads TGTGCCAGCAGCAAAATGGAAGGGAGCACTGAAGCTTTCTTT. The encoded protein is CASSKMEGSTEAFF. J is TRBJ1-1 and V is TRBV11-2; D ambiguous. V gave up 5 bases and J gave up 4 bases, with 14 bases separating them. Germline V gene lookup returns CDR1 SGHAT and CDR2 FQNNGV. There are 14 residues in the CDR3.

This clone was seen once. J is TRBJ2-7 and V is TRBV18; maybe TRBD2 (5 bases). The germline gives CDR1 KGHSH, CDR2 LQKENI. V lost 2 bases and J 5 bases, leaving 13 bases between the germline ends. The CDR3 is 14 residues long. CDR3 coding DNA: TGTGCCAGCTCACCAATGGGGAGCCCCCACGAGCAGTACTTC. This sequence encodes CASSPMGSPHEQYF.

V gene TRBV7-9 combines with J gene TRBJ2-2, with D hard to call. CDR1 and CDR2 (germline): SEHNR, FQNEAQ (reference sequence). The CDR3 runs to 12 residues. Trimming left V 3 bases short and J 6 bases short, with 5 bases between. The CDR3 here is CASSFKSGELFF. The DNA for the CDR3 is TGTGCCAGCAGCTTCAAGTCCGGGGAGCTGTTTTTT.

Here the CDR3 DNA reads TGCGCCAGCAGCTTGACAGGGAAGTCCACCGGGGAGCTGTTTTTT. Translating it yields CASSLTGKSTGELFF. This chain uses TRBV5-1 with TRBJ2-2; TRBD1 might be the D (6 bases). The V end lost 1 base, the J end lost 4 bases, and 11 bases lay between the germline ends. This CDR3 is 15 amino acids long. Germline CDR1 reads SGHRS; CDR2 reads YFSETQ.

The chain couples TRBV27 to TRBJ2-4; D is uncertain. Germline-derived CDR1 and CDR2 are MNHEY and SMNVEV (reference sequence). V was shortened by 3 bases and J by 0 bases, with 9 bases between the two germline ends. CDR3 length: 15 residues. CDR3 sequence (DNA): TGTGCCAGCAGTTTCCTCCCTTTAGCCAAAAACATTCAGTACTTC. Its protein product is CASSFLPLAKNIQYF.

The J gene is TRBJ2-3, the V gene TRBV7-9, with 12 bases matching TRBD2. Germline V gene sequence: CDR1 SEHNR, CDR2 FQNEAQ (reference sequence). Germline trimming cut 5 bases from V and 5 bases from J; bases unmatched to any gene: 14. This CDR3 contains 18 residues. The CDR3 sequence: CASSARLAGDVTKDTQYF. CDR3 sequence (DNA): TGTGCCAGCAGCGCCAGACTAGCGGGAGACGTGACCAAAGATACGCAGTATTTT.

Regarding this clone: This CDR3 is also generated by other DNA sequences in the sample. The V call is TRBV19, the J call TRBJ2-3, with 11 bases identical to TRBD2. The germline V gene has CDR1 LNHDA and CDR2 SQIVND (reference sequence). The J segment lost 2 bases and the V segment lost 3 bases, leaving 4 bases of the junction unmatched. CDR3 size: 16 residues. CDR3 region: CASSILAGGSTDTQYF. The CDR3 DNA is TGTGCCAGTAGTATTCTAGCGGGAGGCTCCACAGATACGCAGTATTTT.

The chain combines TRBV28 with TRBJ1-2, with D uncertain. Trimming took off 2 bases at V and 4 bases at J, with 11 bases between the two ends. This CDR3 comprises 14 residues. Germline V gene sequence: CDR1 MDHEN, CDR2 SYDVKM. The CDR3 region is CASSLGTAPYGYTF. CDR3 in DNA: TGTGCCAGCAGTTTAGGCACCGCTCCCTATGGCTACACCTTC.

About this clone: In the same sample, other DNA sequences code for this CDR3. The CDR3 protein is CAIRGQSNQPQHF. DNA of the CDR3: TGTGCCATCAGAGGACAGAGCAATCAGCCCCAGCATTTT. The genes are TRBV10-3 and TRBJ1-5, with D perhaps matching TRBD1 (6 bases). Germline-derived CDR1 and CDR2 are ENHRY and SYGVKD. The V end was cut by 6 bases, the J end by 1 base, with 7 bases between. The CDR3 is made up of 13 amino acids.

The chain joins TRBV29-1 to TRBJ1-4; 8 bases align to TRBD1. Looked up from germline, CDR1 is SQVTM and CDR2 is ANQGSEA. V was clipped by 5 bases and J by 3 bases; unmatched bases: 2. CDR3 length: 13 amino acids. The CDR3 region is CSVMTGANEKLFF. In DNA, the CDR3 is TGCAGCGTTATGACAGGGGCTAATGAAAAACTGTTTTTT.